This T cell receptor beta chain was sequenced for a study of T cells in Graves' hyperthyroidism and ophthalmopathy. Study information: It was at initial diagnosis, before any treatment, that peripheral blood was collected.

There are many counts of this clonotype. Criteria for exclusion of patients were uncontrolled infection, other autoimmune disease, pregnancy or lactation. 9.5 to 10 ml fresh peripheral blood yielded the PBMCs. Researchers took RNA transcripts and amplified the TCR beta CDR3 regions from them. The TCR CDR3 first-round RT-PCR relied on the HTBI primer set. From the multiplex PCR reads, TCRdb called clonotypes with MiXCR, one entry per CDR3 protein. The profile shows around 440,000 distinct CDR3 sequences, about a sixth of them singletons. The germline V and J ends were trimmed by 9 bases and 5 bases, with 13 bases remaining between them. The CDR3 has 12 amino acids.

The clonotype originates from a woman aged 18-29 years with Graves' hyperthyroidism. The rearrangement joins TRBV12-3 or TRBV12-4 to TRBJ2-5; TRBD2 is a possible D gene (6 bases). The sample consisted of blood. The CDR3 bases are TGTGCCAGTTCGGGGGAATGGGAGACCCAGTACTTC. It translates to CASSGEWETQYF.